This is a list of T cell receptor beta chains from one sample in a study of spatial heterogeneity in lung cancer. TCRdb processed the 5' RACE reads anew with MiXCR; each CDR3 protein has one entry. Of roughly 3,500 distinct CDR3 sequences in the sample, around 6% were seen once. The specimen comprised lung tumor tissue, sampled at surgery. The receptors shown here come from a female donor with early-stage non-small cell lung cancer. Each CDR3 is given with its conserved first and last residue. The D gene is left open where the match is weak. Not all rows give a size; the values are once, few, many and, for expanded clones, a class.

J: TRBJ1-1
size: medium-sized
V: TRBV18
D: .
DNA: TGTGCCAGCTCTCGGACCCAGAACACTGAAGCTTTCTTT
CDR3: CASSRTQNTEAFF

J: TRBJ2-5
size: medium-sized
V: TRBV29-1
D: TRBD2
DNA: TGCAGCGCCTCGACTAGCGAAATCGGAGAGACCCAGTACTTC
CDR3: CSASTSEIGETQYF

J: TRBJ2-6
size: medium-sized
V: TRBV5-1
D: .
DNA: TGCGCCAGCAGCTTGGTGTACGGTGTTTCCTCTGGGGCCAACGTCCTGACTTTC
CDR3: CASSLVYGVSSGANVLTF

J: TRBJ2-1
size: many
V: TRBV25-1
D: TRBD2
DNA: TGTGCCAGCAGTGAATGGGAGGGATCCTACAATGAGCAGTTCTTC
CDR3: CASSEWEGSYNEQFF

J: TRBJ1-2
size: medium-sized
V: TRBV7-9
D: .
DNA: TGTGCCAGCAGCCATAGGACGGCGCGTGGCTACACCTTC
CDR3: CASSHRTARGYTF

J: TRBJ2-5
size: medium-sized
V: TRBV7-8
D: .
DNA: TGTGCCAGCTTCAGAGGACAGAAAGAGACCCAGTACTTC
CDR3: CASFRGQKETQYF

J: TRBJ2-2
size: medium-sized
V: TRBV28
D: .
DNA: TGTGCCAGCAGTACGCCGTGGGCCACCGGGGAGCTGTTTTTT
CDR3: CASSTPWATGELFF

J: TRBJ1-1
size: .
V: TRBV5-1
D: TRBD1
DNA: TGCGCCAGCAGCTTGGGACAGGGTTACATGAACACTGAAGCTTTCTTT
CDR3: CASSLGQGYMNTEAFF

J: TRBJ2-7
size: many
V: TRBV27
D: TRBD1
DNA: TGTGCCAGCAGTTTATCTGGACAGGGGAAATACGAGCAGTACTTC
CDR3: CASSLSGQGKYEQYF

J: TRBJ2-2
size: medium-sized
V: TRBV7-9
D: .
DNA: TGTGCCAGCAGCTTAGAGGCAGACACCGGGGAGCTGTTTTTT
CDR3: CASSLEADTGELFF

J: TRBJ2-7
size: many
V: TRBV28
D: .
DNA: TGTGCCAGCAGTTTATGGGGGAGCTCCTACGAGCAGTACTTC
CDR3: CASSLWGSSYEQYF

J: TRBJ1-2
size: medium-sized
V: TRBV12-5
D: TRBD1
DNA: TGTGCTAGTGGGCGGGACAGCTATTATGGCTACACCTTC
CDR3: CASGRDSYYGYTF

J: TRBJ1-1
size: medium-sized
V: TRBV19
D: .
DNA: TGTGCCAGTAGTATCCTTAACCAGATGAACACTGAAGCTTTCTTT
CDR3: CASSILNQMNTEAFF

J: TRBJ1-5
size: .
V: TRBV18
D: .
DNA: TGTGCCAGCTCACCACCGGGGCAGGGTGGTCAGCCCCAGCATTTT
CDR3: CASSPPGQGGQPQHF

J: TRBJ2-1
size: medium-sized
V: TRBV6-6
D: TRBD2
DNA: TGTGCCAGCAGTTACTCGAGTACTAGCGGGACCTCACAGGAGCAGTTCTTC
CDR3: CASSYSSTSGTSQEQFF

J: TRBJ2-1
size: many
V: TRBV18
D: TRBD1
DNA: TGTGCCAGCTCAGACAGGGAAATCGATGAGCAGTTCTTC
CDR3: CASSDREIDEQFF

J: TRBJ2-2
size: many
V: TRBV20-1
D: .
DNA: TGCAGTGCTAGAGCCCGTATAAACACCGGGGAGCTGTTTTTT
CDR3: CSARARINTGELFF

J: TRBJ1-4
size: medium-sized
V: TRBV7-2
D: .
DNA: TGTGCCAGCAGCTTAGTGGGGGGCTTCAATGAAAAACTGTTTTTT
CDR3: CASSLVGGFNEKLFF

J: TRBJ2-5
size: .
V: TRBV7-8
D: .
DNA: TGTGCCAGCAGCTTAGCGTTAGGTGGGGGAGAGACCCAGTACTTC
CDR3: CASSLALGGGETQYF

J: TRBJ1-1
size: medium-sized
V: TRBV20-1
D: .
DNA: TGCAGTGCCAGCAATGGGGGAATGAACACTGAAGCTTTCTTT
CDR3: CSASNGGMNTEAFF

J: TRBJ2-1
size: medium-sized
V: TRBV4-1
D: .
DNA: TGCGCCGCAGGGGGGGTGGGGTACAATGAGCAGTTCTTC
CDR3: CAAGGVGYNEQFF

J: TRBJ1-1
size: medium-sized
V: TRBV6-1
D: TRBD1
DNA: TGTGCCAGCAATTCAGGGGGCGCCTTCACTGAAGCTTTCTTT
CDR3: CASNSGGAFTEAFF

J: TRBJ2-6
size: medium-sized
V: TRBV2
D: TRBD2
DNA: TGTGCCAGCAGTGATGGCCGGGGGGACTTTAGCTCTGGGGCCAACGTCCTGACTTTC
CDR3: CASSDGRGDFSSGANVLTF

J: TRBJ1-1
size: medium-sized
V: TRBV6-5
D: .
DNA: TGTGCCAGCAAAAACGGGGGGGGCGAAGCTTTCTTT
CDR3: CASKNGGGEAFF

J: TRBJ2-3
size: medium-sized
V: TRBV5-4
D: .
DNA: TGTGCCAGCAGCTTGGTTCTAGTCACAGATACGCAGTATTTT
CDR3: CASSLVLVTDTQYF

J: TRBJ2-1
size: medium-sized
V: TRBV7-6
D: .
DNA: TGTGCCAGCAGCTTATGGGATTCCGCGGACTTTACCTACAATGAGCAGTTCTTC
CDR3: CASSLWDSADFTYNEQFF

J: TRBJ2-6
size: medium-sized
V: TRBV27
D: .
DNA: TGTGCCAGCAGTTTCTCAGGACGGAGACTCTCTGGGGCCAACGTCCTGACTTTC
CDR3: CASSFSGRRLSGANVLTF

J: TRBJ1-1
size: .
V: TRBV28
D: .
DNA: TGTGCCAGCAGTCCCGACAGTACTAACACTGAAGCTTTCTTT
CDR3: CASSPDSTNTEAFF